These 28 T cell receptor beta chains share one sample of origin, sequenced in a study of shared clonotypes between healthy human individuals. Measured with immunoSEQ multiplex PCR; TCRdb has only the in-frame clones, and not every one. The sample lists 1.6 million or so clones, approximately 98.5% occurring once. The sample was naive CD4+ T cells sorted from blood. Documented subset: CD45RA+ positively selected. The source is a man aged 25 to 40 in good health.

The CDR3 DNA sequence: TGTGCCAGCAGCTCAGCTCGGGGCCTAGGGCAAGAGACCCAGTACTTC. Amino acids: CASSSARGLGQETQYF. V usage is TRBV7-6 and J usage is TRBJ2-5, with D perhaps matching TRBD1 or TRBD2 (5 bases each). CDR1 is SGHVS, CDR2 FNYEAQ, per germline. The CDR3 length is 16 residues. Between the trimmed V and J ends, which lost 4 bases and 2 bases, there was a span of 17 bases.

On this clone: Other DNA sequences in this specimen translate into the identical CDR3. The chain links TRBV15 to TRBJ2-5, with 9 bases lining up with TRBD1. The length of the CDR3 is 15 residues. Germline values: CDR1 LNHNV, CDR2 YYDKDF (reference sequence). V lost 3 bases to trimming and J lost 2 bases; unmatched junction nucleotides: 4. CDR3 nucleotides: TGTGCCACCAGCAGGGGGGGACAGGGACAAGAGACCCAGTACTTC. Translated: CATSRGGQGQETQYF.

In this sample, this clone turned up once. This sequence joins TRBV7-9 and TRBJ1-4; D remains unclear. The V end was cut by 5 bases, the J end by 2 bases, with 12 bases between. The CDR3 runs to 15 residues. In germline, CDR1 is SEHNR, CDR2 FQNEAQ (reference sequence). The CDR3 is CASSRGWETNEKLFF. The DNA for the CDR3 is TGTGCCAGCAGCCGCGGTTGGGAGACTAATGAAAAACTGTTTTTT.

The table lists this clone with a count of one. This sequence joins TRBV15 and TRBJ2-6, with D maybe TRBD1 (5 bases). The CDR3 has 18 residues. Germline V gives CDR1 LNHNV, CDR2 YYDKDF (reference sequence). V lost 0 bases and J 0 bases, leaving 12 bases between the germline ends. DNA for the CDR3: TGTGCCACCAGCAGAGAGCAGGGTCCCCTCTCTGGGGCCAACGTCCTGACTTTC. Its protein product is CATSREQGPLSGANVLTF.

V and J are TRBV7-2 and TRBJ2-1; 8 bases map to TRBD1. Germline values: CDR1 SGHTA, CDR2 FQGNSA. The CDR3 is 16 residues long. The V and J ends lost 2 bases and 4 bases, in that order; junction bases with no gene match: 7. The CDR3 DNA reads TGTGCCAGCAGCTTAACGGGACAGGCTTCTTACAATGAGCAGTTCTTC. Translation gives CASSLTGQASYNEQFF.

The gene calls are TRBV7-8 and TRBJ1-3; unclear D gene. Per the germline V gene, CDR1 is SGHVS and CDR2 is FQNEAQ. The CDR3 extends over 14 amino acids. V was shortened by 0 bases and J by 4 bases, with 7 bases between the two germline ends. CDR3: CASSLAERGNTIYF. The CDR3 DNA follows: TGTGCCAGCAGCTTAGCGGAGAGAGGAAACACCATATATTTT.

The gene calls are TRBV4-2 and TRBJ2-7; TRBD2 matches 9 bases. The trim removed 1 base at V and 6 bases at J, leaving 7 bases unmatched. The germline V gene encodes CDR1 LGHNA and CDR2 YNFKEQ. The CDR3 loop spans 15 amino acids. The CDR3 reads CASSQVAGGPSEQYF. In nucleotides, the CDR3 is TGTGCCAGCAGCCAAGTCGCGGGAGGGCCAAGCGAGCAGTACTTC.

As for this clone: In the same sample, other DNA sequences code for this CDR3. In nucleotides, the CDR3 is TGCGCCAGCAGCTTGGAAGGACTAGCGGGTAACGAGCAGTTCTTC. It encodes CASSLEGLAGNEQFF. The chain combines TRBV5-1 with TRBJ2-1, with TRBD2 matching over 11 bases. The CDR3 has 15 residues. Germline trimming cut 0 bases from V and 10 bases from J; bases unmatched to any gene: 6. Looked up from germline, CDR1 is SGHRS and CDR2 is YFSETQ. The full variable domain, completed using reference TRBV5-1 and TRBJ2-1, is KAGVTQTPRYLIKTRGQQVTLSCSPISGHRSVSWYQQTPGQGLQFLFEYFSETQRNKGNFPGRFSGRQFSNSRSEMNVSTLELGDSALYLCASSLEGLAGNEQFFGPGTRLTVL.

This chain connects TRBV6-1 to TRBJ1-1, with D tentatively TRBD1 (5 bases). V was clipped by 3 bases and J by 4 bases, with 12 bases between them. The germline CDR1 and CDR2 sequences are MNHNS and SASEGT. The CDR3 length is 14 residues. CDR3 sequence: CASSDRVGGTEAFF. As DNA, the CDR3 is TGTGCCAGCAGTGACAGGGTTGGCGGCACTGAAGCTTTCTTT.

In its sample, this clone was seen once. The genes are TRBV18 and TRBJ2-7; TRBD1 agrees at 12 bases. In germline, CDR1 is KGHSH, CDR2 LQKENI. J gave up 7 bases and V 4 bases, and 5 bases lay outside the gene matches. The CDR3 spans 14 residues. The CDR3 DNA is TGTGCCAGCTCACGGGGACAGGGGGCTCGGGAGCAGTACTTC. Translated: CASSRGQGAREQYF.

The J gene is TRBJ2-7, the V gene TRBV6-5; 9 bases map to TRBD2. This CDR3 is built from 14 residues. Germline assignment: CDR1 MNHEY and CDR2 SVGAGI. The junction had 10 bases not matched to a gene; V was cut back by 5 bases and J by 8 bases. CDR3 nucleotides: TGTGCCAGCAGTACGGGACTAGCTATGAACAAGCAGTACTTC. As protein: CASSTGLAMNKQYF.

A note on this clone: Different DNA sequences within this sample yield the same CDR3. V and J are TRBV11-2 and TRBJ2-5, with a tentative D call TRBD2 (6 bases). The CDR3 loop spans 15 amino acids. Germline loops: CDR1 SGHAT, CDR2 FQNNGV. The ends were cut back, 0 bases at V and 1 base at J, with 9 bases in the middle. CDR3 nucleotide sequence: TGTGCCAGCAGCTTAGATCGGGGAGGCCAAGAGACCCAGTACTTC. It yields the protein CASSLDRGGQETQYF.

Worth noting for this clone: Other DNA sequences in the same sample also yield this CDR3. The chain combines TRBV18 with TRBJ1-4, with TRBD1 matching over 9 bases. Germline loops: CDR1 KGHSH, CDR2 LQKENI. Trimming at V came to 3 bases and at J to 7 bases, leaving 3 bases not matched to a gene. This CDR3 has 14 amino acids. The CDR3 protein is CASSPGQGGEKLFF. For the CDR3, the DNA is TGTGCCAGCTCACCGGGACAGGGAGGTGAAAAACTGTTTTTT.

In nucleotides, the CDR3 is TGTGCCAGCAGTTTAGGTCCGCGCACTGAAGCTTTCTTT. Amino acids: CASSLGPRTEAFF. The chain recombines TRBV2 with TRBJ1-1, with D unresolved. Trimming left V 5 bases short and J 4 bases short, with 11 bases between. The CDR3 contains 13 residues. Germline V lookup: CDR1 SNHLY, CDR2 FYNNEI.

V gene TRBV4-1 combines with J gene TRBJ2-5; D may be TRBD1 (6 bases). The V gene lost 3 bases and the J gene lost 4 bases, with 15 bases spanning the gap. The CDR3 has 15 amino acids. Germline CDR1 and CDR2: MGHRA and YSYEKL. CDR3 protein: CASSQDRPRGETQYF. In nucleotides, the CDR3 is TGCGCCAGCAGCCAGGACAGACCCCGGGGAGAGACCCAGTACTTC.

The rearrangement links TRBV21-1 to TRBJ2-5; the DNA was not used to check the table's D call, TRBD1. TRBV21-1 is recorded as a pseudogene. CDR3 length equals 14 residues. In DNA form, the CDR3 reads TGTGCCACCTGGGCCCACCGAAGAGAAGAGACCCAGTACTTC. Translated: CATWAHRREETQYF.

For the CDR3, the DNA is TGTGCCAGCAGCTTAGCGGGTCTAGCGGACGACGGCGGGGAGCTGTTTTTT. Translating it yields CASSLAGLADDGGELFF. The rearrangement uses TRBV7-9 and TRBJ2-2; 7 positions agree with TRBD2. The CDR3 loop spans 17 amino acids. Trimming removed 0 bases from V and 7 bases from J; junction bases left unmatched: 11. Germline V gives CDR1 SEHNR, CDR2 FQNEAQ (reference sequence). Full variable domain (rest looked up from reference TRBV7-9 and TRBJ2-2): DTGVSQNPRHKITKRGQNVTFRCDPISEHNRLYWYRQTLGQGPEFLTYFQNEAQLEKSRLLSDRFSAERPKGSFSTLEIQRTEQGDSAMYLCASSLAGLADDGGELFFGEGSRLTVL.

The rearrangement links TRBV19 to TRBJ1-5, with D perhaps matching TRBD1 (5 bases). Germline V gene lookup returns CDR1 LNHDA and CDR2 SQIVND (reference sequence). The CDR3 extends over 13 amino acids. With 3 bases removed from V and 6 bases from J, the gap between germline ends came to 9 bases. CDR3 in DNA: TGTGCCAGTAGTATCGGGGGTAGTCAGCCCCAGCATTTT. Encoded protein: CASSIGGSQPQHF.

About this clone: This sample also contains other DNA sequences that code for the same CDR3. The rearrangement joins TRBV9 to TRBJ2-1; 8 nucleotides match TRBD1. V lost 3 bases to trimming and J lost 7 bases; unmatched junction nucleotides: 15. The length of the CDR3 is 17 residues. CDR1 is SGDLS, CDR2 YYNGEE, per germline. The CDR3 loop reads CASSAYTGGWGGNEQFF. The CDR3 DNA reads TGTGCCAGCAGCGCCTACACAGGGGGGTGGGGCGGGAATGAGCAGTTCTTC.

The V call is TRBV12-5, the J call TRBJ2-1, with TRBD2 identical over 7 bases. The CDR3 runs 19 residues. Germline V CDR1 and CDR2: LGHNT, FRNRAP. Trimming at V came to 6 bases and at J to 2 bases, leaving 19 bases not matched to a gene. The CDR3, as DNA: TGTGCTAGTGGCCTAGTGAATACCGCGGGAGAGGGAACCTACAATGAGCAGTTCTTC. This sequence encodes CASGLVNTAGEGTYNEQFF.

This chain connects TRBV11-3 to TRBJ2-2, with D possibly TRBD1 on 6 matching bases. Trimming took 1 base from V and 8 from J, leaving 14 bases between them. Per germline, CDR1 SGHNT and CDR2 YENEEA. The CDR3 length is 15 residues. CDR3 coding DNA: TGTGCCAGCAGCTTAGGGGGACACCCTTTAGGGGAGCTGTTTTTT. It translates to CASSLGGHPLGELFF.

This chain uses TRBV5-1 with TRBJ2-6, with 7 bases fitting TRBD1. CDR1 and CDR2 (germline): SGHRS, YFSETQ. The CDR3 has 18 amino acids. V shed 0 bases, J shed 0 bases, and the junction held 6 bases outside the gene matches. The chain's CDR3 is CASSLAGTVVSGANVLTF. In nucleotides, the CDR3 is TGCGCCAGCAGCTTGGCCGGGACAGTGGTCTCTGGGGCCAACGTCCTGACTTTC. The full variable domain, completed using reference TRBV5-1 and TRBJ2-6, is KAGVTQTPRYLIKTRGQQVTLSCSPISGHRSVSWYQQTPGQGLQFLFEYFSETQRNKGNFPGRFSGRQFSNSRSEMNVSTLELGDSALYLCASSLAGTVVSGANVLTFGAGSRLTVL.

CDR3 protein: CASSAGTFETQYF. CDR3 coding DNA: TGTGCCAGCAGCGCCGGGACATTCGAGACCCAGTACTTC. The gene calls are TRBV2 and TRBJ2-5; weak D call: TRBD1 (6 bases). This CDR3 has 13 residues. V was pared by 6 bases and J by 5 bases, with 13 bases between. Germline assignment: CDR1 SNHLY and CDR2 FYNNEI.

This clone was recorded only once. The V gene is TRBV18, the J gene TRBJ1-4; no firm D call. The CDR3 contains 15 residues. Trimming took off 8 bases at V and 5 bases at J, with 18 bases between the two ends. The V gene's germline CDR1 is KGHSH and CDR2 LQKENI. For the CDR3, the DNA is TGTGCCAGCCGGGGTTCGGAGCAACGGAATGAAAAACTGTTTTTT. This sequence encodes CASRGSEQRNEKLFF.

The chain employs TRBV7-6 and TRBJ1-5; D is undetermined. In germline, CDR1 is SGHVS, CDR2 FNYEAQ. V was trimmed by 4 bases and J by 10 bases, leaving 11 bases between them. This CDR3 has 12 residues. The CDR3 reads CASSSRLAPQHF. The CDR3 DNA is TGTGCCAGCAGCTCCAGACTGGCTCCCCAGCATTTT.

Comments on this clone: The same CDR3 arises from other DNA sequences in this sample as well. The chain is built from TRBV7-8 and TRBJ2-7, with D uncertain. Between the trimmed V and J ends, which lost 1 base and 1 base, there was a span of 8 bases. Germline CDR1 reads SGHVS; CDR2 reads FQNEAQ. The CDR3 is 14 amino acids. The CDR3 here is CASSLGGRSYEQYF. The DNA for the CDR3 is TGTGCCAGCAGCTTAGGTGGCAGATCCTACGAGCAGTACTTC.

The V call is TRBV18, the J call TRBJ2-4; D might be TRBD2 (6 bases). Trimming removed 3 bases at V and 0 bases at J, with 12 bases between. The CDR3 covers 16 residues. From germline, CDR1 is KGHSH and CDR2 LQKENI. The CDR3 DNA follows: TGTGCCAGCTCACCTGGGACTCGTCTAGCCAAAAACATTCAGTACTTC. Amino acids: CASSPGTRLAKNIQYF.

This chain links TRBV30 with TRBJ2-7; 8 bases agree with TRBD2. There are 12 residues in the CDR3. The trim removed 4 bases at V and 7 bases at J, leaving 6 bases unmatched. CDR1 is GTSNPN and CDR2 is SVGIG in the germline V gene (reference sequence). CDR3 residues: CAWNPGGREQYF. The CDR3 nucleotides read TGTGCCTGGAACCCGGGGGGGCGGGAGCAGTACTTC. Looking up the rest from reference TRBV30 and TRBJ2-7 gives the full variable domain: SQTIHQWPATLVQPVGSPLSLECTVEGTSNPNLYWYRQAAGRGLQLLFYSVGIGQISSEVPQNLSASRPQDRQFILSSKKLLLSDSGFYLCAWNPGGREQYFGPGTRLTVT.